The clone carrying this TCR beta chain was recorded a few times. Germline CDR1 and CDR2: SNHLY and FYNNEI. The CDR3 totals 11 residues. V shed 9 bases and J shed 5 bases, with 10 bases lying between them. The data derive from a study of blood T cell repertoires in COVID-19. Across the study: Collection of acute and convalescent COVID-19 samples took place in the United States, Italy and Spain.

Original data processing: Amplification of reference gene primers was used by the study to estimate nucleated cell counts. Only in-frame clones appear in the TCRdb table, and some are missing; sequencing was by immunoSEQ multiplex PCR. D and trimming were read from the DNA, whereas the V and J calls and clone size are those reported in that table. The repertoire holds about 360,000 clones, with around 84% as singletons. The clonotype originates from a human donor with acute or convalescent COVID-19. The donor label of this sample is uncertain. The chain links TRBV2 to TRBJ1-2; D ambiguous. The source material was peripheral blood. Here the CDR3 DNA reads TGTGCCAGTCAGGCCGGTTATGGCTACACCTTC. It specifies CASQAGYGYTF.